The TCR beta chain under discussion was sequenced for a study of T cell responses to AZD1222 COVID-19 vaccine. Turning to the study itself: Pooling of second doses given at about 4 or about 12 weeks was done. General study points: Repertoire samples came only from after the peak T cell response. Nearly half of spike-specific TCRs reportedly go after variant regions that carry no mutations. Clonal diversity may have been underestimated, and the donors were mostly white British, with more females than males.

The CDR3 sequence is 17 residues long. The V segment lost 3 bases and the J segment 0 bases; nucleotides outside the gene matches: 8. Germline CDR1 and CDR2: SGHRS and YFSETQ. Measured with immunoSEQ multiplex PCR; TCRdb has only the in-frame clones, and not every one. Seen here are roughly 180,000 clones, 80% to 90% observed once, and the top ten hold 6.5% to 8.5%. A remark on this clone: What it binds is not known.

This specimen consisted of peripheral blood, obtained on day 0 of AZD1222 vaccination. This rearrangement joins TRBV5-1 to TRBJ2-3; TRBD2 agrees at 9 bases. This clonotype originated in an adult in good health. DNA for the CDR3: TGCGCCAGCAGCTCCATTGCCAGCGGGGGGAGCACAGATACGCAGTATTTT. This sequence encodes CASSSIASGGSTDTQYF.